This T cell receptor (beta chain) stems from a study of T cells in Graves' hyperthyroidism and ophthalmopathy. Overall study findings and caveats: The model identified upcoming ophthalmopathy a median roughly 6 months ahead of onset.

It was RNA transcripts that yielded the amplified TCR beta CDR3 regions. With the HTBI primer set, the TCR CDR3 went through a first round of RT-PCR. MiXCR was run by TCRdb on the multiplex PCR reads, yielding one entry per CDR3 protein. This sample carries roughly 720,000 distinct CDR3 sequences, approximately 15% of them seen once, and the ten largest clones take around 15%. Germline CDR1 is SGHDN and CDR2 is FVKESK. J was trimmed by 5 bases and V by 0 bases; bases with no gene match: 9. The CDR3 sequence is 17 residues long. This clonotype was seen many times. Antigen specificity is unknown. This chain connects TRBV14 to TRBJ1-4; 7 positions agree with TRBD1. The origin of this receptor is a man aged 50 to 59 with Graves' hyperthyroidism. The sample was blood. As DNA, the CDR3 is TGTGCCAGCAGCCAAGATCTGGGGACAGCTAGAAATGAAAAACTGTTTTTT. It encodes CASSQDLGTARNEKLFF.